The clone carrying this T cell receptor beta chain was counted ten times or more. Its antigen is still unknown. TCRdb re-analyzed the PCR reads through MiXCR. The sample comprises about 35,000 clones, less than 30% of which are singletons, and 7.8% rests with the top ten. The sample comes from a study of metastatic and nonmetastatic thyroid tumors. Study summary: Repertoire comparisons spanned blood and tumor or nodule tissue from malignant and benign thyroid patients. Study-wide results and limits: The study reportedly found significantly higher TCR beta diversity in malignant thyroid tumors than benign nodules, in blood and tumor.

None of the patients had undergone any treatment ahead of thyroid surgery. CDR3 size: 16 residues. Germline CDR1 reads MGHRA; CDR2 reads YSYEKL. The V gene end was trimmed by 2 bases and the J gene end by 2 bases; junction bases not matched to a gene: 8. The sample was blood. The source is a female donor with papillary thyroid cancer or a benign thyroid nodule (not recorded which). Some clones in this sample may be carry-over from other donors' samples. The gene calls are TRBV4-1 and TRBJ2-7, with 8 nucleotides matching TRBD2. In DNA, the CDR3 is TGCGCCAGCAGCCAATCCTTAGCGGGGACTCCCTACGAGCAGTACTTC. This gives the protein CASSQSLAGTPYEQYF.